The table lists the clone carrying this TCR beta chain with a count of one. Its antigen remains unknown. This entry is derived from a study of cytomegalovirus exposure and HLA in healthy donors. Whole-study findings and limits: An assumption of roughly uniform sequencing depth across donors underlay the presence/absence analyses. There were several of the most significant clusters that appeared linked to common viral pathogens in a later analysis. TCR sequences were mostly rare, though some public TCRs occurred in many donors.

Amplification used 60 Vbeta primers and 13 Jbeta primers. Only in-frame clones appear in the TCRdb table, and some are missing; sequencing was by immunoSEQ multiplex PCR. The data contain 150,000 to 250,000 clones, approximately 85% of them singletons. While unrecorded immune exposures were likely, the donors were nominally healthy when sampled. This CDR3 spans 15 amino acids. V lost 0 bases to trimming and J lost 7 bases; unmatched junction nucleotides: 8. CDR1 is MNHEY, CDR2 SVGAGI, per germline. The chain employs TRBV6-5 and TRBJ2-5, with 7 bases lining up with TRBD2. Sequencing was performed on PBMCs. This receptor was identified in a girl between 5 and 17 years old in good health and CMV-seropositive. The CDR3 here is CASSYSTSTGGTQYF. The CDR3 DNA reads TGTGCCAGCAGTTACTCGACCTCCACGGGGGGGACCCAGTACTTC.